Listed here are 10 T cell receptor beta chains from one sample, sequenced in a study of cytomegalovirus exposure and HLA in healthy donors. 13 Jbeta primers and 60 Vbeta primers were used for the PCR. The protocol was immunoSEQ multiplex PCR, while the TCRdb copy is restricted to in-frame clones and leaves out a portion. The sample lists 55,000 to 80,000 clones; around 74% were seen once. Material: PBMCs. The receptors were gathered from a woman aged 25 to 39 in good health and CMV-seropositive.

The genes are TRBV2 and TRBJ2-5; 11 bases align to TRBD1. V shed 6 bases and J 4 bases; nucleotides not matched to a gene: 4. This CDR3 has 14 residues. CDR1 and CDR2 from the germline V gene are SNHLY and FYNNEI. The DNA of the CDR3 is TGTGCCAGCAGCAAGGACAGGGGGCGAGAGACCCAGTACTTC. This encodes CASSKDRGRETQYF.

The genes are TRBV12-5 and TRBJ2-7; D might be TRBD1 (7 bases). Germline CDR1 LGHNT, CDR2 FRNRAP. The CDR3 loop spans 14 amino acids. Trimming stripped 3 bases from V and 4 bases from J, with 13 bases between. The chain's CDR3 is CASGLIQGGYEQYF. CDR3 in DNA: TGTGCTAGTGGTTTAATCCAGGGGGGTTACGAGCAGTACTTC. Drawing the rest from reference TRBV12-5 and TRBJ2-7, the complete variable domain is DARVTQTPRHKVTEMGQEVTMRCQPILGHNTVFWYRQTMMQGLELLAYFRNRAPLDDSGMPKDRFSAEMPDATLATLKIQPSEPRDSAVYFCASGLIQGGYEQYFGPGTRLTVT.

The CDR3 coding sequence is TGTGCCAGCAGCTCCTTCAATCAGCCCCAGCATTTT. Translation: CASSSFNQPQHF. The chain combines TRBV7-9 with TRBJ1-5; D is unclear. CDR1 SEHNR and CDR2 FQNEAQ come from the germline V gene (reference sequence). V dropped 4 bases and J dropped 3 bases, with 4 bases sitting between them. The CDR3 sequence is 12 residues long.

This chain links TRBV9 with TRBJ2-6, with TRBD1 matching over 8 bases. CDR1 SGDLS and CDR2 YYNGEE come from the germline V gene. The junction had 7 bases not matched to a gene; V was cut back by 4 bases and J by 4 bases. CDR3 length: 16 amino acids. CDR3 protein: CASSRGQGEGANVLTF. CDR3 DNA sequence: TGTGCCAGCAGCCGTGGACAGGGTGAAGGGGCCAACGTCCTGACTTTC.

The V gene is TRBV5-1, the J gene TRBJ2-7; 8 positions match TRBD2. The V and J ends lost 7 bases and 4 bases, in that order; junction bases with no gene match: 13. This CDR3 is 15 amino acids long. Per the germline V gene, CDR1 is SGHRS and CDR2 is YFSETQ. CDR3 amino acids: CASADPSGRVYEQYF. The CDR3 DNA sequence: TGCGCCAGCGCCGACCCCAGCGGGAGAGTATACGAGCAGTACTTC.

In the case of this clone: It is likely a read error: a sequence one base away is far more abundant. The V call is TRBV5-4, the J call TRBJ2-1; no firm D call. Germline CDR1 SGHNT, CDR2 YYREEE (reference sequence). The CDR3 contains 11 residues. Trimming took 3 bases from V and 4 from J, leaving 2 bases between them. CDR3 DNA: TGTGCCAGCAGCTCTTACAATGAGCAGTTCTTC. Protein product: CASSSYNEQFF. Together with reference TRBV5-4 and TRBJ2-1, the CDR3 gives the full variable domain: ETGVTQSPTHLIKTRGQQVTLRCSSQSGHNTVSWYQQALGQGPQFIFQYYREEENGRGNFPPRFSGLQFPNYSSELNVNALELDDSALYLCASSSYNEQFFGPGTRLTVL.

The chain employs TRBV2 and TRBJ2-2; TRBD1 is a possible D gene (5 bases). The CDR3 has 17 residues. The V end lost 2 bases, the J end lost 6 bases, and 19 bases lay between the germline ends. Germline V CDR1 and CDR2: SNHLY, FYNNEI. The CDR3 loop is CASSELGQGQSAGELFF. In DNA, the CDR3 is TGTGCCAGCAGTGAATTGGGGCAGGGCCAGTCCGCCGGGGAGCTGTTTTTT.

This clone was picked up a small number of times. The chain has TRBV7-2 and TRBJ1-1, with D possibly being TRBD1 (5 bases). CDR1 and CDR2 from the germline V gene are SGHTA and FQGNSA. This CDR3 comprises 13 residues. The V end was cut by 3 bases, the J end by 1 base, with 6 bases between. CDR3 DNA: TGTGCCAGCAGCTTGGACACGAACACTGAAGCTTTCTTT. Residues: CASSLDTNTEAFF.

This clone was picked up a small number of times. The chain is built from TRBV6-5 and TRBJ2-1; TRBD2 aligns across 9 bases. V shed 6 bases and J 9 bases; nucleotides not matched to a gene: 9. In germline, CDR1 is MNHEY, CDR2 SVGAGI. There are 14 residues in the CDR3. CDR3 sequence: CASRILAGNGEQFF. Here the CDR3 DNA reads TGTGCCAGCAGGATACTAGCGGGTAATGGTGAGCAGTTCTTC.

The chain carries TRBV11-1 and TRBJ1-1; perhaps TRBD1 as D (5 bases). Germline V CDR1 and CDR2: SGHAT, FQDESV (reference sequence). V shed 4 bases and J shed 0 bases, with 12 bases lying between them. The CDR3 length is 15 residues. As DNA, the CDR3 is TGTGCCAGCAGCTCTTTGGGGGGGGTGAACACTGAAGCTTTCTTT. This sequence encodes CASSSLGGVNTEAFF.